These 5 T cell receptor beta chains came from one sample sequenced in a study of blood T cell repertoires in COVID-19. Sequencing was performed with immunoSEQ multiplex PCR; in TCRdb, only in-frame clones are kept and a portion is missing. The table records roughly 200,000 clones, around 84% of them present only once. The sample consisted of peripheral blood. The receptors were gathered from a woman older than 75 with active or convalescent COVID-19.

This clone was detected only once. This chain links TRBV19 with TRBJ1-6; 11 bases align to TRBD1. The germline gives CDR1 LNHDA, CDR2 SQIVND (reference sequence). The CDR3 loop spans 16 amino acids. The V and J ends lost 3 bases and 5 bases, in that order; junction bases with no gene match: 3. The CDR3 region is CASSMDRGPNNSPLHF. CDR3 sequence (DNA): TGTGCCAGTAGTATGGACAGGGGGCCTAATAATTCACCCCTCCACTTT.

The CDR3 DNA reads as TGTGCCAGCAGCACACGGGACAGGGGGTGGTTGGGCACTGAAGCTTTCTTT. Translation: CASSTRDRGWLGTEAFF. The chain employs TRBV7-8 and TRBJ1-1; 11 positions match TRBD1. Looked up from germline, CDR1 is SGHVS and CDR2 is FQNEAQ. Trimming cost V 5 bases and J 4 bases; bases outside gene matches: 12. There are 17 residues in the CDR3.

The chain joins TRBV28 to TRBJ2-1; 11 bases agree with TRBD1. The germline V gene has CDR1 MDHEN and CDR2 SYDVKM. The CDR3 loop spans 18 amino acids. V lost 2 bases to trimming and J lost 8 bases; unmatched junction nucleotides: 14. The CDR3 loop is CASSLVSGQGGIMDEQFF. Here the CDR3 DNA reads TGTGCCAGCAGTTTAGTATCGGGACAGGGGGGTATTATGGATGAGCAGTTCTTC.

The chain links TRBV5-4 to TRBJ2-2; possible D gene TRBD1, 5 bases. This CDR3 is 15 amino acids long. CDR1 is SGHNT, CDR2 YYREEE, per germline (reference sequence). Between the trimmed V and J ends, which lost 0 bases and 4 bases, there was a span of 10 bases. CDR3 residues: CASSLAGHLTGELFF. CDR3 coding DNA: TGTGCCAGCAGCTTGGCCGGACACCTCACCGGGGAGCTGTTTTTT.

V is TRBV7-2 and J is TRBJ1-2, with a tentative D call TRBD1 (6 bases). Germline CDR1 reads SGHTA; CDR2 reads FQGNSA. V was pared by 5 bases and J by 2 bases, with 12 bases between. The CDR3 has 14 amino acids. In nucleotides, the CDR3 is TGTGCCAGCAGCAATCAACAGGGAAACTATGGCTACACCTTC. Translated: CASSNQQGNYGYTF.